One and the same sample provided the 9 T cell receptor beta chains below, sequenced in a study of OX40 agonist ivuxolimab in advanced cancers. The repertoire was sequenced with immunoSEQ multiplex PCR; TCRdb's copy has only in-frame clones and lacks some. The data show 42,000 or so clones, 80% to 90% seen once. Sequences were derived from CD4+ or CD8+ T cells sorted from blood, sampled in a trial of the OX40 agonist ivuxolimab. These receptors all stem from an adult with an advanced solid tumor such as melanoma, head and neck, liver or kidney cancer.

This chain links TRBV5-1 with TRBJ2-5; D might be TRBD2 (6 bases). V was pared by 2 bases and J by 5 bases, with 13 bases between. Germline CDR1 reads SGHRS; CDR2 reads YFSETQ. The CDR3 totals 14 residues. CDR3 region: CASSFGGRGETQYF. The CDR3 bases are TGCGCCAGCAGCTTCGGGGGAAGGGGCGAGACCCAGTACTTC.

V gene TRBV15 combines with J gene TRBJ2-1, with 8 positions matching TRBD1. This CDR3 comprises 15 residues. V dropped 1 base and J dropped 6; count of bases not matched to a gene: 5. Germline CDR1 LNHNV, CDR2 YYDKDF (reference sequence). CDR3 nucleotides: TGTGCCACCAGCAGAGCCTCCGGGACAGGCAATGAGCAGTTCTTC. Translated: CATSRASGTGNEQFF. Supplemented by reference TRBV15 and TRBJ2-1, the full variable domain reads DAMVIQNPRYQVTQFGKPVTLSCSQTLNHNVMYWYQQKSSQAPKLLFHYYDKDFNNEADTPDNFQSRRPNTSFCFLDIRSPGLGDTAMYLCATSRASGTGNEQFFGPGTRLTVL.

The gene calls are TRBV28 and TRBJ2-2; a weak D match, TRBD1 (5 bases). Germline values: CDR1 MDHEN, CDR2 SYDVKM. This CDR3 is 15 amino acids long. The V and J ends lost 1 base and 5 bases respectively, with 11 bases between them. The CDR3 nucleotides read TGTGCCAGCAGTTTATCAGTTAGGGGAACCGGGGAGCTGTTTTTT. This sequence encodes CASSLSVRGTGELFF. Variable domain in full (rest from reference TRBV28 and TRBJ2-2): DVKVTQSSRYLVKRTGEKVFLECVQDMDHENMFWYRQDPGLGLRLIYFSYDVKMKEKGDIPEGYSVSREKKERFSLILESASTNQTSMYLCASSLSVRGTGELFFGEGSRLTVL.

The CDR3 here is CASSSGFGVGEQYF. CDR3 nucleotide sequence: TGTGCCAGCAGCTCCGGATTCGGGGTCGGGGAGCAGTACTTC. This chain links TRBV7-9 with TRBJ2-7, with a tentative D call TRBD2 (5 bases). There are 14 residues in the CDR3. V was pared by 4 bases and J by 7 bases, with 17 bases between. CDR1 is SEHNR and CDR2 is FQNEAQ in the germline V gene (reference sequence).

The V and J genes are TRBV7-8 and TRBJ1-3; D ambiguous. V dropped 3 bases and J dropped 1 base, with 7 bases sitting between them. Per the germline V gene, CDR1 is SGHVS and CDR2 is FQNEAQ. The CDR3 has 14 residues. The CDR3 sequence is CASSFAQSGNTIYF. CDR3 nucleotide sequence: TGTGCCAGCAGCTTTGCCCAGTCTGGAAACACCATATATTTT.

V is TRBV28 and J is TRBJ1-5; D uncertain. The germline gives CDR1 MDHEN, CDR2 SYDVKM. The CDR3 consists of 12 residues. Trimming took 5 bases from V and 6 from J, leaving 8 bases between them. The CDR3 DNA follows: TGTGCCAGCAGTACCCATCTTCAGCCCCAGCATTTT. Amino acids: CASSTHLQPQHF.

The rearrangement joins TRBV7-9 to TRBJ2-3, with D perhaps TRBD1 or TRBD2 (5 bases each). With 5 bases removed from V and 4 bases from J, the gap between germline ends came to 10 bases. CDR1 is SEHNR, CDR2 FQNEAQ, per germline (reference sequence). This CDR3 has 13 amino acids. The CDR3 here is CASSRDGSDTQYF. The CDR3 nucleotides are TGTGCCAGCAGCAGGGACGGTTCAGATACGCAGTATTTT. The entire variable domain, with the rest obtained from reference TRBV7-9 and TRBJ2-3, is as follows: DTGVSQNPRHKITKRGQNVTFRCDPISEHNRLYWYRQTLGQGPEFLTYFQNEAQLEKSRLLSDRFSAERPKGSFSTLEIQRTEQGDSAMYLCASSRDGSDTQYFGPGTRLTVL.

CDR3 in DNA: TGTGCCAGTAGTAAGGCCCATGGGGGGCGAGTAGATACGCAGTATTTT. Amino acid sequence: CASSKAHGGRVDTQYF. The V call is TRBV19, the J call TRBJ2-3; D is perhaps TRBD1 or TRBD2 (6 bases each). The V gene lost 4 bases and the J gene lost 5 bases, with 19 bases spanning the gap. The length of the CDR3 is 16 residues. CDR1 LNHDA and CDR2 SQIVND come from the germline V gene (reference sequence). The full variable domain, completed using reference TRBV19 and TRBJ2-3, is DGGITQSPKYLFRKEGQNVTLSCEQNLNHDAMYWYRQDPGQGLRLIYYSQIVNDFQKGDIAEGYSVSREKKESFPLTVTSAQKNPTAFYLCASSKAHGGRVDTQYFGPGTRLTVL.

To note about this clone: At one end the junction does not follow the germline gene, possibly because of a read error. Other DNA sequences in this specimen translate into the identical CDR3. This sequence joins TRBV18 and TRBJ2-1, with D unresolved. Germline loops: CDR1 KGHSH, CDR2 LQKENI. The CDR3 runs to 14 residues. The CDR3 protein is CASSPVRSEHEQFF. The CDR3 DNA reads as TGTGCCAGCTCACCGGTGAGATCGGAGCATGAACAGTTCTTC.